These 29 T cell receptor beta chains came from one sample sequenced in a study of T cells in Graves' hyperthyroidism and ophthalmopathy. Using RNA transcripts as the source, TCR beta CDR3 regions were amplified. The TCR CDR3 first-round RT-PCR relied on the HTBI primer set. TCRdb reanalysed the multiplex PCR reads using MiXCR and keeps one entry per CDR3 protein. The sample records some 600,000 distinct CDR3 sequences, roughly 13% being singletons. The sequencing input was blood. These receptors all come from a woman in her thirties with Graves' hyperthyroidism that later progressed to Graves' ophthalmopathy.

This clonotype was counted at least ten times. This chain's CDR3 is CSVSGVEAGTQYF. The CDR3 nucleotides are TGCAGCGTTAGCGGGGTAGAGGCTGGGACCCAGTACTTC. The rearrangement uses TRBV20-1 and TRBJ2-5; 8 bases agree with TRBD2. Germline V lookup: CDR1 DFQATT, CDR2 SNEGSKA (reference sequence). The CDR3 has 13 amino acids.

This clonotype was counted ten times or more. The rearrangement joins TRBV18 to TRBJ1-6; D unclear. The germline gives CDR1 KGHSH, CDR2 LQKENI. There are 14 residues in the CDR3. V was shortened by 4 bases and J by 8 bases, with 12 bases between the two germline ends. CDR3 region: CASSLFEVDSPLHF. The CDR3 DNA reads TGTGCCAGCTCACTTTTCGAAGTAGATTCACCCCTCCACTTT.

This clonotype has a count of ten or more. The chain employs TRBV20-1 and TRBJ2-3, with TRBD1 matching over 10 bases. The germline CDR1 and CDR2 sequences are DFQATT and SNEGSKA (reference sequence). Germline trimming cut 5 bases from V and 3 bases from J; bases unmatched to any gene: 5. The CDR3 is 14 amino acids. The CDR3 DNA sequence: TGCAGTGCTGATCCGGGACAGGGGACAGATACGCAGTATTTT. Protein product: CSADPGQGTDTQYF.

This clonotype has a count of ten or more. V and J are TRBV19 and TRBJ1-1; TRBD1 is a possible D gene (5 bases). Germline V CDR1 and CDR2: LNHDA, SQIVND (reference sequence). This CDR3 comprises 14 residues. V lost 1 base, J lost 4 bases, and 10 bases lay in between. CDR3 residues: CASSIGRRGTEAFF. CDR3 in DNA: TGTGCCAGTAGTATAGGTCGGAGGGGCACTGAAGCTTTCTTT.

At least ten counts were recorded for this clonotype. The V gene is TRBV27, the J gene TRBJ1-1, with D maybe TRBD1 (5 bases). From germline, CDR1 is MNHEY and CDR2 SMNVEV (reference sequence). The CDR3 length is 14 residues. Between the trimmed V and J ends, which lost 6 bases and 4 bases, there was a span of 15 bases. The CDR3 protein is CASRTARGPTEAFF. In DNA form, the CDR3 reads TGTGCCAGCAGGACGGCTAGGGGACCCACTGAAGCTTTCTTT.

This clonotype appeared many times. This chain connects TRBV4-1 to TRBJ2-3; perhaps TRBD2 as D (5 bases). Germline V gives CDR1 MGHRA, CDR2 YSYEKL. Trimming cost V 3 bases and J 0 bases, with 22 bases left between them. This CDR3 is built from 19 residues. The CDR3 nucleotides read TGCGCCAGCAGCCAGGGCCCGGGTTGGGTTAGCGACAGCACAGATACGCAGTATTTT. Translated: CASSQGPGWVSDSTDTQYF.

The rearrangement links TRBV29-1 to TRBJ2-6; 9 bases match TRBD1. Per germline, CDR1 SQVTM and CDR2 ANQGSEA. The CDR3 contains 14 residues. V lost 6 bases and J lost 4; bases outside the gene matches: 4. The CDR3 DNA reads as TGCAGCGTGGGACAGGGCGGAGGGGCCAACGTCCTGACTTTC. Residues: CSVGQGGGANVLTF. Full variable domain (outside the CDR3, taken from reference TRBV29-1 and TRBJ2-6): SAVISQKPSRDICQRGTSLTIQCQVDSQVTMMFWYRQQPGQSLTLIATANQGSEATYESGFVIDKFPISRPNLTFSTLTVSNMSPEDSSIYLCSVGQGGGANVLTFGAGSRLTVL.

CDR3 loop: CSARTLNQPQHF. CDR3 nucleotide sequence: TGCAGTGCTAGAACCCTCAATCAGCCCCAGCATTTT. The chain recombines TRBV20-1 with TRBJ1-5; unclear D gene. Germline CDR1 reads DFQATT; CDR2 reads SNEGSKA (reference sequence). Trimming took 2 bases from V and 3 from J, leaving 5 bases between them. The CDR3 runs to 12 residues.

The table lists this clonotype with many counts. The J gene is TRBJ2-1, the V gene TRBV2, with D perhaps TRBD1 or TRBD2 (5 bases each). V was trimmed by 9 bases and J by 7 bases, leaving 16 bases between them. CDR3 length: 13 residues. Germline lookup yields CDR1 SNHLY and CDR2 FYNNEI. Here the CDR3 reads CASSSGTANEQFF. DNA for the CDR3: TGTGCCAGTTCTTCCGGGACGGCTAATGAGCAGTTCTTC.

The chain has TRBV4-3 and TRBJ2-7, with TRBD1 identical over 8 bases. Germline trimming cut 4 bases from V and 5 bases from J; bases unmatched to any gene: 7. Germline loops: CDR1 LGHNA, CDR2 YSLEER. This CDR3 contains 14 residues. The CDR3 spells CASSPDRVPHEQYF. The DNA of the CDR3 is TGCGCCAGCAGCCCGGACAGGGTTCCCCACGAGCAGTACTTC.

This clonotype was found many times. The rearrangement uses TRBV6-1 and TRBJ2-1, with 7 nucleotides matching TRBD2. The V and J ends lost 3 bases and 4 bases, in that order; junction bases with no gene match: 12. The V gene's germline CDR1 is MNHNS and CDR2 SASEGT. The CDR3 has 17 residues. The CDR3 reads CASSDSIGAGTYNEQFF. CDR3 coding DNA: TGTGCCAGCAGTGACTCCATAGGAGCGGGAACTTACAATGAGCAGTTCTTC.

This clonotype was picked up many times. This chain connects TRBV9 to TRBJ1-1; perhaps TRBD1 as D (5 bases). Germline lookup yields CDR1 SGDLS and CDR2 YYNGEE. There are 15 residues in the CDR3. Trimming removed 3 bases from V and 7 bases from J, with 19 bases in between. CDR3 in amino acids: CASSAGHLPTDEAFF. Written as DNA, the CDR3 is TGTGCCAGCAGCGCCGGACATCTACCGACCGATGAAGCTTTCTTT. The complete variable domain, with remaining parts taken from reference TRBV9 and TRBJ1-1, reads DSGVTQTPKHLITATGQRVTLRCSPRSGDLSVYWYQQSLDQGLQFLIQYYNGEERAKGNILERFSAQQFPDLHSELNLSSLELGDSALYFCASSAGHLPTDEAFFGQGTRLTVV.

CDR3 sequence reads: CASSRVNSPGYNEQFF. The CDR3 coding sequence is TGTGCCAGCAGCCGAGTGAACAGCCCGGGATACAATGAGCAGTTCTTC. The rearrangement joins TRBV4-2 to TRBJ2-1, with D possibly TRBD2 on 5 matching bases. Germline loops: CDR1 LGHNA, CDR2 YNFKEQ. The CDR3 consists of 16 residues. Trimming removed 4 bases from V and 4 bases from J, with 17 bases in between.

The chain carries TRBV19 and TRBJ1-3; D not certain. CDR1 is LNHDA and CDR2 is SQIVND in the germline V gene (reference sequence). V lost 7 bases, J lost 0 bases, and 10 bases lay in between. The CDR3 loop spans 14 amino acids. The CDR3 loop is CASKERSSGNTIYF. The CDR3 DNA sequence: TGTGCCAGTAAAGAGAGAAGCTCTGGAAACACCATATATTTT.

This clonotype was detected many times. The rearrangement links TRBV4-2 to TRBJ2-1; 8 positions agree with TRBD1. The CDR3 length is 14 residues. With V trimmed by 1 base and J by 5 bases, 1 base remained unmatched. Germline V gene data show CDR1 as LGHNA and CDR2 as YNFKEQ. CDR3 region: CASSQGDRNNEQFF. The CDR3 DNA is TGTGCCAGCAGCCAAGGGGACAGGAACAATGAGCAGTTCTTC.

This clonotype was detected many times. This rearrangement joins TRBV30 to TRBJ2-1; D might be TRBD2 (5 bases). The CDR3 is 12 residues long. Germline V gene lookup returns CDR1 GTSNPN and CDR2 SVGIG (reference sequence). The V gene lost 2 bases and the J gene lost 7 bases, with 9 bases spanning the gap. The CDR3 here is CAWSRETNEQFF. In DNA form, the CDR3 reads TGTGCCTGGAGTAGGGAGACGAATGAGCAGTTCTTC.

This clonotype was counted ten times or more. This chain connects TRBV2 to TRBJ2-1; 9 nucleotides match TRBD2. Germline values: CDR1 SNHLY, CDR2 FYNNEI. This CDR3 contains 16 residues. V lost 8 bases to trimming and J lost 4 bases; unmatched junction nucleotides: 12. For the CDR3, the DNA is TGTGCCAGCGGAGGTCTGGGTAGCGGGAGATACAATGAGCAGTTCTTC. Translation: CASGGLGSGRYNEQFF.

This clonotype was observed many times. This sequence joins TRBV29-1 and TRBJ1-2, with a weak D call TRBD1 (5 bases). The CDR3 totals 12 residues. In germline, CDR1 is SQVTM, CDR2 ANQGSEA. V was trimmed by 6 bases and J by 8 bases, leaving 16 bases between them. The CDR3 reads CSVPREGIGYTF. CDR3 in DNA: TGCAGCGTCCCCAGGGAGGGTATCGGCTACACCTTC.

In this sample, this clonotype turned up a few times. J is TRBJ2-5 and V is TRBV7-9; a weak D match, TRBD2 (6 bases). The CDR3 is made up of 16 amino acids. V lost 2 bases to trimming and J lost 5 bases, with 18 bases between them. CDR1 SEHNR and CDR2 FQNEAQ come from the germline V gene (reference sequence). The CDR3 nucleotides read TGTGCCAGCAGCTTACCCCTCGCGGGAATTCTGGAGACCCAGTACTTC. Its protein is CASSLPLAGILETQYF.

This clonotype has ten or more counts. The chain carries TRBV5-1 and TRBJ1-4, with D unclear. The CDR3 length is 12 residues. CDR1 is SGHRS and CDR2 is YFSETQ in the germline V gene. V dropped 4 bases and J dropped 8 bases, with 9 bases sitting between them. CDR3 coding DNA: TGCGCCAGCAGCGGTACAGACGAAAAACTGTTTTTT. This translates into CASSGTDEKLFF. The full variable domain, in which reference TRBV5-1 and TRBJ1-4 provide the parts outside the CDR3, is KAGVTQTPRYLIKTRGQQVTLSCSPISGHRSVSWYQQTPGQGLQFLFEYFSETQRNKGNFPGRFSGRQFSNSRSEMNVSTLELGDSALYLCASSGTDEKLFFGSGTQLSVL.

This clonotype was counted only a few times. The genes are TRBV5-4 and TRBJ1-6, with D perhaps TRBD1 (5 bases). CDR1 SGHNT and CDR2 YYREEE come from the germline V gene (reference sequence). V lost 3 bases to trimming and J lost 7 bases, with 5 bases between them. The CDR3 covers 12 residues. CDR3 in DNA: TGTGCCAGCAGCTGGGACAATTCACCCCTCCACTTT. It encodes CASSWDNSPLHF.

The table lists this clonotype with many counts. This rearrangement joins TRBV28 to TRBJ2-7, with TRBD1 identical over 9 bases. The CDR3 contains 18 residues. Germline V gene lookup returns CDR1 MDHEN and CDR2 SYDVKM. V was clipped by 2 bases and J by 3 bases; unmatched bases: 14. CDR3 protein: CASSLRYPYDRGDYEQYF. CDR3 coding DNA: TGTGCCAGCAGTTTACGATACCCTTACGACAGGGGGGACTACGAGCAGTACTTC.

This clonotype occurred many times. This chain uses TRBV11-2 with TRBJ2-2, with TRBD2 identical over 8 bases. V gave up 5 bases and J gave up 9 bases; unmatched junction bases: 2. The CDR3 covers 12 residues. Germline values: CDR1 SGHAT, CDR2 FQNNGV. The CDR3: CASSLSGRELFF. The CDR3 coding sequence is TGTGCCAGCAGCCTTAGCGGGAGGGAGCTGTTTTTT.

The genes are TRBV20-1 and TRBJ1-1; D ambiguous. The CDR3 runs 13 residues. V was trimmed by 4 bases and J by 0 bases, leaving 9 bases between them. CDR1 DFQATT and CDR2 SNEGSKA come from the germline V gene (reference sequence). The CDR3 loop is CSANLQVNTEAFF. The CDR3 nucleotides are TGCAGTGCTAACCTACAAGTGAACACTGAAGCTTTCTTT.

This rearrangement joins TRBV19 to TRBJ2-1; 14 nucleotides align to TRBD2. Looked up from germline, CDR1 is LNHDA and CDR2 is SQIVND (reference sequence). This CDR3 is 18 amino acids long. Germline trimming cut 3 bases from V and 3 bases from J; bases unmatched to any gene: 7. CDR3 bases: TGTGCCAGTAGTATTTCTGGGACTAGCGGGGGAATCTACAATGAGCAGTTCTTC. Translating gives CASSISGTSGGIYNEQFF.

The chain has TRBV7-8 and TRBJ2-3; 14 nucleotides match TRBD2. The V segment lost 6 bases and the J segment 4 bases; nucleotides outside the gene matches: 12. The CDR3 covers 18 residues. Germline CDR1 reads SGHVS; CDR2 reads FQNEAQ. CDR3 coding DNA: TGTGCCAGCAGGGGGGGGGCGGGACTAGCGGGAGAATCAGATACGCAGTATTTT. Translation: CASRGGAGLAGESDTQYF.

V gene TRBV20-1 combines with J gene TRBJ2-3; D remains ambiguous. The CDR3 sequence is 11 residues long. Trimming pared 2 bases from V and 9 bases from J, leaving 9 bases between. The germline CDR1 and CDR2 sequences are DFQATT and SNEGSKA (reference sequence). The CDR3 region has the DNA TGCAGTGCTAGAAACGTAGAGACGCAGTATTTT. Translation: CSARNVETQYF.

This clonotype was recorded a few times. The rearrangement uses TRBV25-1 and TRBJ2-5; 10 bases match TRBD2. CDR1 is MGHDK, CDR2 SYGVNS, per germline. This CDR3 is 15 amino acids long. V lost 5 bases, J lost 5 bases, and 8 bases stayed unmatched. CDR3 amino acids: CASSLAGVGGETQYF. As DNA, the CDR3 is TGTGCCAGCAGTCTAGCGGGAGTAGGTGGGGAGACCCAGTACTTC.

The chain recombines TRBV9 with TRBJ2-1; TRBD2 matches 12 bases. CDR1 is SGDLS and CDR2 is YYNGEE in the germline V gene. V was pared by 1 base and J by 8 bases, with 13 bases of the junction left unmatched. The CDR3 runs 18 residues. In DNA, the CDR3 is TGTGCCAGCAGCGTAAAGAGTCTAGCGGGAGGGCCTCGGGATGAGCAGTTCTTC. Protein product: CASSVKSLAGGPRDEQFF.